One sample yielded the 28 T cell receptor beta chains listed below, sequenced in a study of control samples from healthy donors and cancer patients. Data came from immunoSEQ multiplex PCR; TCRdb stores just in-frame clones and leaves some out. The sample holds over 75,000 clones, around four fifths seen once. Sequenced: blood. These receptors all stem from a man aged 25 to 40 in good health.

This chain uses TRBV6-1 with TRBJ1-1; perhaps TRBD1 as D (6 bases). This CDR3 has 17 amino acids. The germline V gene encodes CDR1 MNHNS and CDR2 SASEGT. With 2 bases removed from V and 7 bases from J, the gap between germline ends came to 23 bases. The CDR3 here is CASSELSPYEGHVEAFF. The CDR3 DNA is TGTGCCAGCAGTGAATTATCCCCATACGAGGGACACGTTGAAGCTTTCTTT.

The rearrangement uses TRBV18 and TRBJ1-2, with D unresolved. With 3 bases removed from V and 10 bases from J, the gap between germline ends came to 12 bases. The CDR3 has 12 residues. From germline, CDR1 is KGHSH and CDR2 LQKENI. CDR3 sequence (DNA): TGTGCCAGCTCACCGCGGGAGTCAAACTACACCTTC. Its translation is CASSPRESNYTF. The full variable domain, completed using reference TRBV18 and TRBJ1-2, is NAGVMQNPRHLVRRRGQEARLRCSPMKGHSHVYWYRQLPEEGLKFMVYLQKENIIDESGMPKERFSAEFPKEGPSILRIQQVVRGDSAAYFCASSPRESNYTFGSGTRLTVV.

The chain links TRBV15 to TRBJ1-2; TRBD1 matches 9 bases. CDR3 length: 15 residues. The germline gives CDR1 LNHNV, CDR2 YYDKDF (reference sequence). With V trimmed by 2 bases and J by 8 bases, 9 bases remained unmatched. The CDR3 DNA reads TGTGCCACCAGCAGACCAAACAGGGGGCCGGGAGGCTACACCTTC. Translated, it gives CATSRPNRGPGGYTF.

This clone has a single count. The V gene is TRBV24-1, the J gene TRBJ2-6; D perhaps matches TRBD2 (6 bases). This CDR3 has 16 amino acids. V lost 3 bases, J lost 0 bases, and 8 bases lay in between. Germline loops: CDR1 KGHDR, CDR2 SFDVKD. The CDR3 bases are TGTGCCACCAGTGATCCGGGACTCTCTGGGGCCAACGTCCTGACTTTC. It codes for CATSDPGLSGANVLTF.

The rearrangement uses TRBV5-1 and TRBJ1-5; 11 bases agree with TRBD1. With V trimmed by 2 bases and J by 3 bases, 1 base remained unmatched. CDR1 is SGHRS, CDR2 YFSETQ, per germline. This CDR3 spans 15 amino acids. CDR3 nucleotides: TGCGCCAGCAGCTTAGGACAGGGGGCCAATCAGCCCCAGCATTTT. Translating it yields CASSLGQGANQPQHF.

The chain links TRBV19 to TRBJ2-1; 8 positions match TRBD1. This CDR3 comprises 14 residues. Trimming cost V 10 bases and J 6 bases; bases outside gene matches: 11. Germline V gives CDR1 LNHDA, CDR2 SQIVND (reference sequence). CDR3 sequence reads: CATRGQGELNEQFF. The CDR3 coding sequence is TGTGCCACCCGAGGACAGGGCGAACTCAATGAGCAGTTCTTC. The full variable domain, with the rest looked up from reference TRBV19 and TRBJ2-1, is DGGITQSPKYLFRKEGQNVTLSCEQNLNHDAMYWYRQDPGQGLRLIYYSQIVNDFQKGDIAEGYSVSREKKESFPLTVTSAQKNPTAFYLCATRGQGELNEQFFGPGTRLTVL.

The CDR3 DNA sequence: TGTGCCAGCAGTGAATTGGCAGGGGGGAATCAGCCCCAGCATTTT. This gives the protein CASSELAGGNQPQHF. This sequence joins TRBV6-1 and TRBJ1-5; 7 bases line up with TRBD1. Per germline, CDR1 MNHNS and CDR2 SASEGT. CDR3 length: 15 residues. V shed 2 bases and J 4 bases; nucleotides not matched to a gene: 5.

This clone was detected once. The chain has TRBV19 and TRBJ2-1; D is possibly TRBD1 (6 bases). Germline V gene lookup returns CDR1 LNHDA and CDR2 SQIVND (reference sequence). CDR3 length: 12 amino acids. Deletions cut 4 bases from V and 5 bases from J, with 6 bases between. CDR3 nucleotides: TGTGCCAGTAGTAGGGACAACAATGAGCAGTTCTTC. Protein product: CASSRDNNEQFF. The variable domain in full, completed from reference TRBV19 and TRBJ2-1, reads DGGITQSPKYLFRKEGQNVTLSCEQNLNHDAMYWYRQDPGQGLRLIYYSQIVNDFQKGDIAEGYSVSREKKESFPLTVTSAQKNPTAFYLCASSRDNNEQFFGPGTRLTVL.

This chain uses TRBV12-3 or TRBV12-4 with TRBJ2-7; D call uncertain. V was cut by 5 bases and J by 3 bases, with 11 bases left in between. CDR3 length: 13 residues. In DNA, the CDR3 is TGTGCCAGCAGTCTGAACGACGGCTACGAGCAGTACTTC. Amino acids: CASSLNDGYEQYF.

V is TRBV19 and J is TRBJ2-1, with D perhaps matching TRBD2 (7 bases). The V and J ends lost 3 bases and 7 bases respectively, with 16 bases between them. CDR1 is LNHDA and CDR2 is SQIVND in the germline V gene (reference sequence). This CDR3 comprises 15 residues. CDR3 sequence (DNA): TGTGCCAGTAGTATCTCTGGCGGGGGCCTAAATGAGCAGTTCTTC. This sequence encodes CASSISGGGLNEQFF.

The DNA for the CDR3 is TGTGCCAGCGGCAGGGACAGATACAATGAGCAGTTCTTC. Translating it yields CASGRDRYNEQFF. The chain joins TRBV7-3 to TRBJ2-1, with 7 nucleotides matching TRBD1. Germline CDR1 and CDR2: SGHTA and FQGTGA. The ends lost 8 bases at V and 4 bases at J; junction bases unmatched: 5. The CDR3 sequence is 13 residues long.

The J gene is TRBJ2-2, the V gene TRBV30; 8 nucleotides agree with TRBD1. Germline CDR1 reads GTSNPN; CDR2 reads SVGIG (reference sequence). The CDR3 is 14 amino acids. Trimming removed 3 bases from V and 3 bases from J; junction bases left unmatched: 3. DNA of the CDR3: TGTGCCTGGAGAGACAGGGGATACACCGGGGAGCTGTTTTTT. It specifies CAWRDRGYTGELFF. The complete variable domain, with remaining parts taken from reference TRBV30 and TRBJ2-2, reads SQTIHQWPATLVQPVGSPLSLECTVEGTSNPNLYWYRQAAGRGLQLLFYSVGIGQISSEVPQNLSASRPQDRQFILSSKKLLLSDSGFYLCAWRDRGYTGELFFGEGSRLTVL.

The CDR3 reads CASLVTVYNSPLHF. The CDR3 region has the DNA TGTGCCAGCCTAGTGACAGTCTATAATTCACCCCTCCACTTT. The rearrangement links TRBV2 to TRBJ1-6; TRBD1 might be the D (5 bases). Trimming removed 8 bases from V and 3 bases from J, with 11 bases in between. CDR1 and CDR2 (germline): SNHLY, FYNNEI. This CDR3 has 14 amino acids.

The chain combines TRBV6-6 with TRBJ2-7; D remains ambiguous. The CDR3 sequence is 15 residues long. Trimming stripped 7 bases from V and 2 bases from J, with 18 bases between. Germline assignment: CDR1 MNHNY and CDR2 SVGAGI (reference sequence). The CDR3 here is CASKNPGILTYEQYF. Here the CDR3 DNA reads TGTGCCAGCAAAAATCCGGGTATCCTCACCTACGAGCAGTACTTC.

In nucleotides, the CDR3 is TGTGCCAGCAGCTTGGCCAACATGTGGGCAGGGACTAGCAACGAGCAGTACTTC. Amino acids: CASSLANMWAGTSNEQYF. The chain has TRBV5-6 and TRBJ2-7; 9 nucleotides match TRBD2. Unmatched junction bases numbered 15, after V lost 0 bases and J lost 5 bases. Looked up from germline, CDR1 is SGHDT and CDR2 is YYEEEE. The CDR3 loop spans 18 amino acids.

The chain links TRBV2 to TRBJ1-2; tentative D call: TRBD1 (5 bases). The ends were cut back, 3 bases at V and 4 bases at J, with 9 bases in the middle. The CDR3 contains 13 residues. Germline CDR1 and CDR2: SNHLY and FYNNEI. Here the CDR3 reads CASSERGAYGYTF. The CDR3 nucleotides read TGTGCCAGCAGTGAGAGAGGGGCCTATGGCTACACCTTC.

The J gene is TRBJ2-7, the V gene TRBV7-9, with no clear D. V dropped 2 bases and J dropped 1 base, with 6 bases sitting between them. There are 13 residues in the CDR3. Germline CDR1 reads SEHNR; CDR2 reads FQNEAQ (reference sequence). DNA for the CDR3: TGTGCCAGCAGCTTATCCGGGTCCTACGAGCAGTACTTC. As protein: CASSLSGSYEQYF. The full variable domain, in which reference TRBV7-9 and TRBJ2-7 provide the parts outside the CDR3, is DTGVSQNPRHKITKRGQNVTFRCDPISEHNRLYWYRQTLGQGPEFLTYFQNEAQLEKSRLLSDRFSAERPKGSFSTLEIQRTEQGDSAMYLCASSLSGSYEQYFGPGTRLTVT.

This clone was detected only once. This chain uses TRBV5-1 with TRBJ1-1, with D hard to call. This CDR3 is built from 13 residues. V was shortened by 5 bases and J by 0 bases, with 8 bases between the two germline ends. Germline CDR1 is SGHRS and CDR2 is YFSETQ. CDR3 sequence reads: CASSRELNTEAFF. Here the CDR3 DNA reads TGCGCCAGCAGTCGGGAGCTGAACACTGAAGCTTTCTTT.

The sample holds a few counts of this clone. The chain couples TRBV5-4 to TRBJ2-7; possibly TRBD1 for D (6 bases). Trimming cost V 6 bases and J 4 bases, with 14 bases left between them. Germline V gives CDR1 SGHNT, CDR2 YYREEE (reference sequence). This CDR3 contains 13 residues. Here the CDR3 DNA reads TGTGCCAGCACCCGGGACACCCAGTACGAGCAGTACTTC. This codes for CASTRDTQYEQYF. Full variable domain (rest looked up from reference TRBV5-4 and TRBJ2-7): ETGVTQSPTHLIKTRGQQVTLRCSSQSGHNTVSWYQQALGQGPQFIFQYYREEENGRGNFPPRFSGLQFPNYSSELNVNALELDDSALYLCASTRDTQYEQYFGPGTRLTVT.

This chain uses TRBV19 with TRBJ1-2, with 9 nucleotides matching TRBD1. CDR1 is LNHDA and CDR2 is SQIVND in the germline V gene (reference sequence). V shed 3 bases and J 5 bases; nucleotides not matched to a gene: 7. The CDR3 consists of 15 residues. CDR3 nucleotides: TGTGCCAGTAGTATGGGGACAGGGCTATCTTATGGCTACACCTTC. Translation: CASSMGTGLSYGYTF.

This clone was seen only a few times. This chain joins TRBV6-1 and TRBJ1-5; D is uncertain. Trimming pared 2 bases from V and 8 bases from J, leaving 4 bases between. The CDR3 has 11 residues. Germline CDR1 is MNHNS and CDR2 is SASEGT. This CDR3 is CASSERKPQHF. CDR3 DNA sequence: TGTGCCAGCAGTGAAAGGAAGCCCCAGCATTTT.

This rearrangement joins TRBV6-6 to TRBJ1-5; TRBD1 might be the D (5 bases). The V gene lost 6 bases and the J gene lost 5 bases, with 20 bases spanning the gap. The CDR3 runs to 16 residues. The V gene's germline CDR1 is MNHNY and CDR2 SVGAGI (reference sequence). The CDR3 region has the DNA TGTGCCAGCAGACAAGTGGAGGGGCACGGGGATCAGCCCCAGCATTTT. Translating it yields CASRQVEGHGDQPQHF.

The CDR3 DNA is TGTGCCAGCAGCCAGGGCCAGGACCTCTATGGCTACACCTTC. Translated: CASSQGQDLYGYTF. The chain couples TRBV5-6 to TRBJ1-2; TRBD1 might be the D (5 bases). CDR1 SGHDT and CDR2 YYEEEE come from the germline V gene. The V end was cut by 4 bases, the J end by 4 bases, with 14 bases between. The CDR3 length is 14 residues.

This rearrangement joins TRBV19 to TRBJ1-5, with D perhaps matching TRBD1 (5 bases). From germline, CDR1 is LNHDA and CDR2 SQIVND (reference sequence). Trimming cost V 2 bases and J 1 base, with 9 bases left between them. The CDR3 is made up of 15 amino acids. The CDR3 DNA follows: TGTGCCAGTAGTATATTTGGGGCGAGCAATCAGCCCCAGCATTTT. Translation: CASSIFGASNQPQHF.

This clone was recorded many times. V is TRBV6-6 and J is TRBJ1-2, with D unclear. From germline, CDR1 is MNHNY and CDR2 SVGAGI (reference sequence). The CDR3 contains 13 residues. V lost 4 bases and J lost 7, with 13 bases in between. Here the CDR3 DNA reads TGTGCCAGCAGTTCCCAGATCCGTCCTGGCTACACCTTC. This gives the protein CASSSQIRPGYTF.

The chain recombines TRBV5-1 with TRBJ2-5, with D unclear. Trimming removed 1 base from V and 2 bases from J, with 9 bases in between. Germline lookup yields CDR1 SGHRS and CDR2 YFSETQ. The CDR3 has 14 amino acids. CDR3 sequence: CASSLTAAQETQYF. In DNA form, the CDR3 reads TGCGCCAGCAGCTTGACGGCGGCGCAAGAGACCCAGTACTTC.

About this clone: Germline is not matched at one junction end, which may reflect a read error. The J gene is TRBJ1-6, the V gene TRBV30; D might be TRBD1 (5 bases). CDR1 is GTSNPN and CDR2 is SVGIG in the germline V gene (reference sequence). The CDR3 is 16 amino acids. The CDR3 DNA is TGTGCCCGGAGTGTTTTCGGGACCAGGAGCAATTCACCCCTCCACTTT. Protein sequence: CARSVFGTRSNSPLHF.

For this clone: The junction differs from germline at one of its ends, possibly a read error. The CDR3 here is CASTEQLVAGRTEAFF. The CDR3 DNA sequence: TGCGCCAGCACTGAGCAGCTTGTGGCCGGCCGGACTGAAGCTTTCTTT. The V and J genes are TRBV10-2 and TRBJ1-1; no clear D gene. The CDR3 runs 16 residues. The germline V gene encodes CDR1 WSHSY and CDR2 SAAADI.